This T cell receptor beta chain was sequenced in a study of cytomegalovirus exposure and HLA in healthy donors. About the research overall: It was reported in a later analysis that the same platform had been used for the approximately 120 validation repertoires as for the roughly 670 first-cohort repertoires. Whole-study findings and limits: Subsequent analysis showed first-cohort TCR clusters tending to co-occur in around 110 validation repertoires.

This clone was counted a single time. Its target is unknown. Using immunoSEQ multiplex PCR, the repertoire was profiled, and TCRdb retains in-frame clones only, with some absent. The repertoire includes roughly 330,000 clones, approximately 90% of them detected once, and about 1% sits in the top ten. Germline lookup yields CDR1 LNHDA and CDR2 SQIVND (reference sequence). The CDR3 contains 16 residues. Trimming pared 3 bases from V and 3 bases from J, leaving 17 bases between. The clonotype was recovered from a woman aged 25 to 39 in good health and CMV-seropositive. Sequencing was performed on PBMCs. The rearrangement uses TRBV19 and TRBJ1-1; D call uncertain. DNA for the CDR3: TGTGCCAGTAGTATTCAACGGTGGATGGGAGACACTGAAGCTTTCTTT. Translating gives CASSIQRWMGDTEAFF.